This section outlines one T cell receptor (beta chain) sequence together with its context. Many counts were recorded for this clonotype. Its binding antigen is unknown. No qualities accompany the bases; no much larger clone lies one base away. These data come from a study of response to subunit inactivated influenza vaccine (dated by TCRdb to between 2017 and 2018). Concerning the study at large: To follow how T cells responded to a trivalent subunit inactivated influenza vaccine, the researchers relied on deep quantitative profiling of the T cell receptor repertoire.

Overall results and qualifications from the work: It was suggested by the authors that each seasonal influenza vaccination may recruit only a limited number of new T cells.

CDR1 is given as SGDLS and CDR2 as YYNGEE, both from the germline V gene. Taken from cysteine to phenylalanine, the CDR3 has 13 residues. Of the read, only the CDR3 DNA is kept; its 39 bases are in frame from base 1. Trimming costs V 4 bases and J 5 bases, and their ends lie 11 bases apart. Per the publication, the time point label means: more than 35 days after influenza vaccine administration. Library prep was done by RT-PCR. The listed sequencing device is Illumina HiSeq 2500. TCRdb redid the processing of the public reads, applying fastp at Q25 and MiXCR, and retained in-frame beta chains. Rows merge per CDR3 protein into single entries with the most common DNA and genes. The sample includes about 160,000 distinct CDR3 sequences, with roughly a tenth observed a single time. Around 12% of the sample rests with the top ten.

Sequencing was performed on non-naive T cells sorted from PBMCs, taken about 6 weeks after vaccination. The meaning of the sample's cell subset or site label: memory T cell fraction. Recombination linked TRBV9 to TRBJ2-3, with no reliable assignment of the D segment. This receptor was identified in a man aged 50 to 59 who received an inactivated influenza vaccine. Donor details come from another sample of the same person, matched by shared clones. The base sequence is TGTGCCAGCAGCCATGGTGGGGTAGATACGCAGTATTTT. It translates to CASSHGGVDTQYF.